The rows below give T cell receptor beta chains drawn from one sample of a study of CD4 and CD8 cells across lung adenocarcinoma regions. TCRdb recomputed calls from the PCR reads with MiXCR, one row per CDR3 protein. Of about 25,000 distinct CDR3 sequences listed, 53% are singletons. Input material: CD8+ T cells from the center of a lung tumor. The receptors stem from a male donor with lung adenocarcinoma. The CD4 and CD8 labels of this study may be unreliable. Each CDR3 is given with its conserved first and last residue. The order of the fields is D gene, clone size, V gene, J gene, CDR3 protein. D genes are given only for firm matches. Clone size, where shown, is once, few, many, or a class for clones that have expanded.

NA	medium-sized	TRBV6-5	TRBJ1-1	CASSYTSIGTEAFF
TRBD2	many	TRBV30	NA	CAWSPGTSGRGETQYF
TRBD2	NA	TRBV6-5	NA	CASSSASGLAGRKTQYF
NA	NA	TRBV12-3/TRBV12-4	TRBJ2-4	CGGSGRGVKNTQYF
TRBD1	NA	TRBV4-2	TRBJ1-4	CASSRGQKDEKLFF
NA	NA	TRBV7-2	TRBJ2-3	CASSLTADTDTQYF
NA	NA	TRBV6-5	TRBJ2-4	CASSYSGPGAKNIQYF
NA	NA	TRBV6-1	TRBJ2-5	CASSEAGGGAGETQYF
TRBD2	NA	TRBV27	NA	CASSPGRLAGEGDQETQYF
NA	many	TRBV6-5	TRBJ2-1	CASKTGREQQFF
NA	NA	TRBV6-1	NA	CASRPWGVRYEQYF
TRBD1	many	TRBV6-5	TRBJ2-1	CASSYWTGSVEQFF
NA	NA	TRBV6-1	TRBJ1-2	CASSAGGGASYGYTF
NA	few	TRBV10-2	TRBJ1-1	CASSEGLKGGTEAFF
TRBD2	many	TRBV4-1	TRBJ2-2	CASSLQLAGGPLTGELFF
NA	NA	TRBV6-1	TRBJ2-1	CASKRRSYNEQFF
NA	NA	TRBV6-1	TRBJ2-3	CASREAGPGAEDTQYF
TRBD1	many	TRBV7-8	TRBJ1-2	CASSSTGSYGYTF
NA	many	TRBV6-5	TRBJ2-5	CASSSAGETQYF
NA	few	TRBV6-4	TRBJ1-5	CASRGGGAHQPQHF
TRBD1	NA	TRBV10-3	TRBJ2-3	CAISEGQGADTQYF
NA	once	TRBV30	TRBJ2-2	CASTRTQNTGELFF
NA	once	TRBV27	TRBJ2-2	CASSFRGPGTEALFF
NA	few	TRBV6-1	TRBJ2-5	CASGGAGARDQETQYF
NA	NA	TRBV6-1	TRBJ2-1	CASSEPRVPYNEQFF
NA	many	TRBV6-5	TRBJ1-2	CASSSGPNTGYTF
NA	NA	TRBV6-1	TRBJ1-2	CASSVRELSGYTF
NA	NA	TRBV6-1	TRBJ2-5	CARDTGAGDQDTQYF
NA	many	TRBV6-1	TRBJ2-3	CASSRRPMTDTQYF
NA	NA	TRBV10-2	NA	CASRLSVGSKDTQYF
NA	many	TRBV5-5	TRBJ2-1	CASTRNNEQFF
TRBD2	NA	TRBV6-1	TRBJ2-5	CASGIAGGETQSF
NA	NA	TRBV4-1	TRBJ2-4	CASSDTGPSAKNIQYF
TRBD1	NA	TRBV6-1	TRBJ1-5	CASSDQGGVGQPQHF
NA	NA	TRBV10-3	TRBJ1-1	CAISEGGRAEAFF
NA	NA	TRBV10-3	NA	CATRPRATDTQYF
TRBD2	NA	TRBV10-2	TRBJ2-5	CAGSGGCDQETQYF
NA	NA	TRBV6-5	TRBJ1-6	CASSYKGDSPLHF
NA	NA	TRBV6-1	TRBJ2-3	CASSGLVGTDTQYF
NA	NA	TRBV10-1	TRBJ2-3	CASAGVDTDTQYF
NA	NA	TRBV27	TRBJ2-4	CASSLRGGIAKKIQYF
NA	NA	TRBV10-3	NA	CAICEAGRGAGDQKIQYF
NA	NA	TRBV6-1	TRBJ2-3	CASRGGRGHSATDTQYF
TRBD1	NA	TRBV6-2/TRBV6-3	TRBJ2-1	CASSPSGTGNNEQFF
NA	NA	TRBV6-1	TRBJ2-4	CASSDAGPWVKDTQYF
NA	many	TRBV10-1	TRBJ2-1	CASSEEQGSYNEQFF